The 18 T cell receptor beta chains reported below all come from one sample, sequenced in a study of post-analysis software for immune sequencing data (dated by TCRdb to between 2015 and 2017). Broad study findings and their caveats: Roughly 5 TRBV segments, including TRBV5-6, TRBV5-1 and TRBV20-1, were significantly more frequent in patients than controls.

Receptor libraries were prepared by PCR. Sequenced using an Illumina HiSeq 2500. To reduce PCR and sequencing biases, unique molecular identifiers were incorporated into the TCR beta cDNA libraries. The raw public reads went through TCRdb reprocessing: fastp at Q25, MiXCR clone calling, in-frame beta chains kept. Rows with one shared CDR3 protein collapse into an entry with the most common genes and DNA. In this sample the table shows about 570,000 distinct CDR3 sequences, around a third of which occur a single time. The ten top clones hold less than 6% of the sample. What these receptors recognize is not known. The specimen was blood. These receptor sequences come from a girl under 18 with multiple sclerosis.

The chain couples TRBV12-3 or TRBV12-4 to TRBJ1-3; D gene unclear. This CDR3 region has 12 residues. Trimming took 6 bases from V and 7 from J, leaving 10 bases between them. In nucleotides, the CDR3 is TGTGCCAGCAGCCCTCTGGGGAACACCATATATTTT. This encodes CASSPLGNTIYF.

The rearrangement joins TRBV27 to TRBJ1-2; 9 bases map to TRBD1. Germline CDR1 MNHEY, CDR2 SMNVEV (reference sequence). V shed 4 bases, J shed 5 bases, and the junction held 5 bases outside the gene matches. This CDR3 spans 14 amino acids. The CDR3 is CASSSYRGLYGYTF. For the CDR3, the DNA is TGTGCCAGCAGTTCATACAGGGGGCTGTATGGCTACACCTTC.

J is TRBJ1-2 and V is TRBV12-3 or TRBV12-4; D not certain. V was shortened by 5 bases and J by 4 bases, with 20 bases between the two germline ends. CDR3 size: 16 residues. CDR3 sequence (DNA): TGTGCCAGCAGTGTGGGGTCGGGAGGGCGGCCCTATGGCTACACCTTC. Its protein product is CASSVGSGGRPYGYTF.

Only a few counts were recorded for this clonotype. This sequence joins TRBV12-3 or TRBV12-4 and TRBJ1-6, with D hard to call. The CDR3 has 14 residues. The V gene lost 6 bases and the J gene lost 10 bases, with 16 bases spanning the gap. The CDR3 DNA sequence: TGTGCCAGCAGCCCCAGGCAGTCGGGGTCACCCCTCCACTTT. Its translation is CASSPRQSGSPLHF.

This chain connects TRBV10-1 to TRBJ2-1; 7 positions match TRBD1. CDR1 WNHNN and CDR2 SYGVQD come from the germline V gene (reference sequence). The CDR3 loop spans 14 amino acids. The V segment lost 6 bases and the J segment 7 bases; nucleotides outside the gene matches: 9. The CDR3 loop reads CASRDATGKNEQFF. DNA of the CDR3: TGCGCCAGCAGGGACGCGACAGGGAAAAATGAGCAGTTCTTC.

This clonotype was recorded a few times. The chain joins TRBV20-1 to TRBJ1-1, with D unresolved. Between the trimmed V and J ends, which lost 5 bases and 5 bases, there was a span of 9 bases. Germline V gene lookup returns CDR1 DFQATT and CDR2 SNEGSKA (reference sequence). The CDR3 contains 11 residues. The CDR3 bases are TGCAGTGCTCCTGTCAGGACTGAAGCTTTCTTT. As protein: CSAPVRTEAFF.

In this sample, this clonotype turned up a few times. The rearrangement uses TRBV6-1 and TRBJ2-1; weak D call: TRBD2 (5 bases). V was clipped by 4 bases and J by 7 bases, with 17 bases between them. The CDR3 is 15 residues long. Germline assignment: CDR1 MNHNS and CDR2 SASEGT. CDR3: CASSGLRLSGNEQFF. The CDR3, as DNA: TGTGCCAGCAGTGGCCTGAGACTCTCGGGAAATGAGCAGTTCTTC.

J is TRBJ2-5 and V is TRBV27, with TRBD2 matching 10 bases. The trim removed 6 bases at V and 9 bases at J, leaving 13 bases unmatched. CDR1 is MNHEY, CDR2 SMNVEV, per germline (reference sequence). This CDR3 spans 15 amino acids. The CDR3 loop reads CASRILGLASWSQYF. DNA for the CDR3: TGTGCCAGCAGGATCCTGGGACTAGCGAGTTGGTCCCAGTACTTC.

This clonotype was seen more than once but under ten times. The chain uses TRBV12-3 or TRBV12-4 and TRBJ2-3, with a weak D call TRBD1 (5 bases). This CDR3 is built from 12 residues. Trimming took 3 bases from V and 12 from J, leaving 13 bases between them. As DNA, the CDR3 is TGTGCCAGCAGTTTCGCACAGGTCCCACAGTATTTT. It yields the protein CASSFAQVPQYF.

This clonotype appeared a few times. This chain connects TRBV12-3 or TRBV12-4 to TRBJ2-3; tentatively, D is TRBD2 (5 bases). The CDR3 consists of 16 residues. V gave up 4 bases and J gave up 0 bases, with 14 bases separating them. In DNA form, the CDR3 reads TGTGCCAGCAGTTCCCGAGCCCGGACTAGCACAGATACGCAGTATTTT. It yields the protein CASSSRARTSTDTQYF.

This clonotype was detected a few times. In DNA form, the CDR3 reads TGCAGTGCTCCTGAACCGCTACAGGTGGATTATGGCTACACCTTC. Its translation is CSAPEPLQVDYGYTF. This sequence joins TRBV20-1 and TRBJ1-2, with D possibly matching TRBD1 (5 bases). In germline, CDR1 is DFQATT, CDR2 SNEGSKA (reference sequence). The ends were cut back, 5 bases at V and 5 bases at J, with 21 bases in the middle. This CDR3 spans 15 amino acids.

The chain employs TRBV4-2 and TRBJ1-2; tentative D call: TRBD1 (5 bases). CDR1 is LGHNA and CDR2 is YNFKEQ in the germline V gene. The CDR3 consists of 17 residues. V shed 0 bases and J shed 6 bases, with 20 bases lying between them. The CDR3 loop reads CASSQDWEGPARHGYTF. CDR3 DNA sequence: TGTGCCAGCAGCCAAGATTGGGAGGGACCCGCCAGGCATGGCTACACCTTC.

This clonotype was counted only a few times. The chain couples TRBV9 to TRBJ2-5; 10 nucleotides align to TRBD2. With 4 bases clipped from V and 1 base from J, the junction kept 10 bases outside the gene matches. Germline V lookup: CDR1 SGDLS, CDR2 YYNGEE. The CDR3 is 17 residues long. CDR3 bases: TGTGCCAGCAGCTCCCCAGGGGTAGCGGGGGGCCAAGAGACCCAGTACTTC. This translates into CASSSPGVAGGQETQYF.

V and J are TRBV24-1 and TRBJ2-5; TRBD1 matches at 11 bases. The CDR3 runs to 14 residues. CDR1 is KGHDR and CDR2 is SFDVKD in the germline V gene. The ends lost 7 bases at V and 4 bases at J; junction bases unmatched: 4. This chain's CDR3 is CATRPGQGGETQYF. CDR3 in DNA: TGTGCCACCAGACCGGGACAGGGGGGAGAGACCCAGTACTTC.

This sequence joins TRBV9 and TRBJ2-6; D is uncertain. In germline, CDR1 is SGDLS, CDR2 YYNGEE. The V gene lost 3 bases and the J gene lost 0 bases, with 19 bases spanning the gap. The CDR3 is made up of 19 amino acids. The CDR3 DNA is TGTGCCAGCAGCGGGACCCCGATAGAGACTTACTCTGGGGCCAACGTCCTGACTTTC. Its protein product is CASSGTPIETYSGANVLTF.

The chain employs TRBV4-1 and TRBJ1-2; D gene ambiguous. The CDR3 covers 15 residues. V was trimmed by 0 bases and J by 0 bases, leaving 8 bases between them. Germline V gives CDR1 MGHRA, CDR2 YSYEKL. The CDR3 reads CASSQETSPNYGYTF. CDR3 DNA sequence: TGCGCCAGCAGCCAAGAGACGAGTCCTAACTATGGCTACACCTTC.

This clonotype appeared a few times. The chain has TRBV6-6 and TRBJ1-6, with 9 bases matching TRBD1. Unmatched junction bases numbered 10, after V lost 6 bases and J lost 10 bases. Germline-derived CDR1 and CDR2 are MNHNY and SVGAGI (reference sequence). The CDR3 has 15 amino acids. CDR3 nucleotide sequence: TGTGCCAGCAGACCCCCACAGGGGGCAAGATCACCCCTCCACTTT. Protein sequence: CASRPPQGARSPLHF.

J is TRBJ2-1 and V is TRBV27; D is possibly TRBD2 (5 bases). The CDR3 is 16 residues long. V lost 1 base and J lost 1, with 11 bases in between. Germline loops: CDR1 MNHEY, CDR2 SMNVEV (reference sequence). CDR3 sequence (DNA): TGTGCCAGCAGTTTATATCCCGGGGTTTCCTACAATGAGCAGTTCTTC. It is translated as CASSLYPGVSYNEQFF.